A single sample is the source of the 8 T cell receptor beta chains below, sequenced in a study of blood T cells in healthy people across ages. Using a J-beta primer mix together with a sample-barcoded 5' primer, a second PCR was run for roughly 6 to 12 cycles. MiXCR was run by TCRdb on the 5' RACE reads, yielding one entry per CDR3 protein. Of around 700,000 distinct CDR3 sequences in the sample, 20% to 25% were seen once. The sample was also linked to a second study, of T cells of mothers and their children.

Sequenced: blood. The receptors come from a boy younger than 18 in good health.

This rearrangement joins TRBV11-2 to TRBJ2-7, with a possible D match to TRBD1 (6 bases). CDR1 and CDR2 (germline): SGHAT, FQNNGV. The CDR3 loop spans 15 amino acids. The V end was cut by 7 bases, the J end by 2 bases, with 18 bases between. CDR3 region: CASTLLQGLAYEQYF. DNA of the CDR3: TGTGCCAGCACCCTCCTCCAGGGGCTAGCCTACGAGCAGTACTTC.

The chain couples TRBV11-2 to TRBJ1-2; D might be TRBD1 (5 bases). The CDR3 contains 12 residues. The V end lost 7 bases, the J end lost 4 bases, and 10 bases lay between the germline ends. In germline, CDR1 is SGHAT, CDR2 FQNNGV. The CDR3 protein is CASTRVGYGYTF. DNA of the CDR3: TGTGCCAGCACCAGGGTCGGCTATGGCTACACCTTC.

The CDR3 spells CASSLPGAPTQYF. The CDR3 DNA reads TGTGCCAGCAGCTTACCCGGGGCGCCTACGCAGTATTTT. The chain carries TRBV7-2 and TRBJ2-3; D may correspond to TRBD1 or TRBD2 (5 bases each). In germline, CDR1 is SGHTA, CDR2 FQGNSA. The CDR3 spans 13 residues. The V end was cut by 2 bases, the J end by 8 bases, with 11 bases between.

V is TRBV4-1 and J is TRBJ2-7, with 7 nucleotides matching TRBD1. This CDR3 is built from 15 residues. V dropped 1 base and J dropped 3; count of bases not matched to a gene: 6. From germline, CDR1 is MGHRA and CDR2 YSYEKL. The CDR3 DNA follows: TGCGCCAGCAGCCAAGCCCAGGGGACAGTCTACGAGCAGTACTTC. It translates to CASSQAQGTVYEQYF.

The chain couples TRBV27 to TRBJ2-1; possible D gene TRBD2, 6 bases. The CDR3 contains 16 residues. The ends were cut back, 5 bases at V and 1 base at J, with 15 bases in the middle. Germline V gene data show CDR1 as MNHEY and CDR2 as SMNVEV (reference sequence). This CDR3 reads CASSPEAEGSYNEQFF. Here the CDR3 DNA reads TGTGCCAGCAGTCCCGAAGCGGAGGGATCCTACAATGAGCAGTTCTTC.

The CDR3 DNA reads TGTGCCAGCAGCGTAGATCCTAGGGGAATTGATACGCAGTATTTT. It is translated as CASSVDPRGIDTQYF. The rearrangement links TRBV9 to TRBJ2-3; a possible D gene is TRBD1 (5 bases). Germline CDR1 SGDLS, CDR2 YYNGEE. The ends were cut back, 0 bases at V and 6 bases at J, with 14 bases in the middle. This CDR3 spans 15 amino acids.

This clonotype was found a few times. CDR3 amino acids: CASFGARGRTDTQYF. Written as DNA, the CDR3 is TGTGCCAGCTTTGGAGCTCGGGGTCGCACAGATACGCAGTATTTT. The chain links TRBV7-9 to TRBJ2-3, with D possibly being TRBD2 (5 bases). The V end was cut by 8 bases, the J end by 1 base, with 16 bases between. The length of the CDR3 is 15 residues. Germline CDR1 SEHNR, CDR2 FQNEAQ (reference sequence).

As regards this clonotype: A junction boundary mismatches the germline segment, possibly from a read error. The chain's CDR3 is CATSDFRAGSWEQYF. The CDR3 DNA is TGTGCTACCAGTGATTTTCGGGCGGGTAGCTGGGAGCAGTACTTC. The chain is built from TRBV24-1 and TRBJ2-5; a possible D gene is TRBD2 (5 bases). The CDR3 runs to 15 residues. Germline loops: CDR1 KGHDR, CDR2 SFDVKD.